This TCR beta chain was obtained from a study of metastatic and nonmetastatic thyroid tumors. Study background: Malignant and benign thyroid patients had repertoires compared in peripheral blood and tumor or nodule tissue.

This clone was counted many times. As yet, its antigen is unknown. In the original workflow: The study built a papillary thyroid cancer distant-metastasis classifier from CDR3 differences across clinicopathological groups. With MiXCR, TCRdb called clones anew from the PCR reads. The authors' filters were not applied to this entry. Among some 31,000 clones listed, roughly 6.8% were seen once. Study-level results: Patients with malignant thyroid tumors reportedly had significantly higher TCR beta diversity than those with benign nodules, in blood and tumor.

Each patient went into thyroid surgery without having received any treatment. Germline V lookup: CDR1 MNHEY, CDR2 SVGEGT. This CDR3 contains 15 residues. V was pared by 5 bases and J by 0 bases, with 11 bases between. The J gene is TRBJ2-1, the V gene TRBV6-2 or TRBV6-3, with a weak D call TRBD2 (5 bases). The sequenced sample consisted of blood. The TCR was taken from a female donor with papillary thyroid cancer or a benign thyroid nodule (not recorded which). Some clones in this sample may be carry-over from other donors' samples. CDR3 in DNA: TGTGCCAGCAGTACTAGGAATGGCTCCTACAATGAGCAGTTCTTC. Its translation: CASSTRNGSYNEQFF.